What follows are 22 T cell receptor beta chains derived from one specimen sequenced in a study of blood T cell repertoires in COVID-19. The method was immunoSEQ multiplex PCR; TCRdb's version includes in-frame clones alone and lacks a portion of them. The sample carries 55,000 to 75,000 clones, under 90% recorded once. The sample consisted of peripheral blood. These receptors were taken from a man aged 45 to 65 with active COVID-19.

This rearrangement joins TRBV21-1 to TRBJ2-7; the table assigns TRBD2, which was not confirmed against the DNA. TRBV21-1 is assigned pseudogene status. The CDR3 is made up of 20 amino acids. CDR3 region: CASSKLTGSLRFRNSYEQYF. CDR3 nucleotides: TGTGCCAGCAGCAAATTAACGGGTTCGCTTCGTTTTAGAAACTCCTACGAGCAGTACTTC.

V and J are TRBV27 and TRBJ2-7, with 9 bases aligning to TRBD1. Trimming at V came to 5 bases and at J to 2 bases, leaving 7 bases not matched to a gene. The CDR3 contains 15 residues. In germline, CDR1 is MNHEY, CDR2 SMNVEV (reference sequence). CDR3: CASSITGQGTYEQYF. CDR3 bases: TGTGCCAGCAGTATCACGGGACAGGGCACCTACGAGCAGTACTTC.

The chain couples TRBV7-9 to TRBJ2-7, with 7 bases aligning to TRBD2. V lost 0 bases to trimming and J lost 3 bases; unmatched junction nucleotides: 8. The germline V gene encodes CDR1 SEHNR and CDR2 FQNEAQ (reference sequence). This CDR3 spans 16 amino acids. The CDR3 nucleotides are TGTGCCAGCAGCTTAGCGACTAGCCTAAAAGTCTACGAGCAGTACTTC. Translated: CASSLATSLKVYEQYF. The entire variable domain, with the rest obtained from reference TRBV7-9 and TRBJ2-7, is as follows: DTGVSQNPRHKITKRGQNVTFRCDPISEHNRLYWYRQTLGQGPEFLTYFQNEAQLEKSRLLSDRFSAERPKGSFSTLEIQRTEQGDSAMYLCASSLATSLKVYEQYFGPGTRLTVT.

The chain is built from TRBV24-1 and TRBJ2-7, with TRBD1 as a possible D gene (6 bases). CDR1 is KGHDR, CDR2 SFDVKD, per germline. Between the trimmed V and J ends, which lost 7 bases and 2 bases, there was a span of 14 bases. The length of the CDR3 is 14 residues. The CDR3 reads CATSAGTPTYEQYF. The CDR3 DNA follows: TGTGCCACCAGCGCTGGGACACCTACCTACGAGCAGTACTTC.

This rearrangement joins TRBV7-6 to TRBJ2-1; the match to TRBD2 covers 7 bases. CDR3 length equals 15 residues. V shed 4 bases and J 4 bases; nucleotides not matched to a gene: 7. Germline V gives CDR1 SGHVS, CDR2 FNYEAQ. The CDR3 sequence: CASSSSSGVYNEQFF. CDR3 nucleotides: TGTGCCAGCAGCTCCTCTAGCGGAGTGTACAATGAGCAGTTCTTC.

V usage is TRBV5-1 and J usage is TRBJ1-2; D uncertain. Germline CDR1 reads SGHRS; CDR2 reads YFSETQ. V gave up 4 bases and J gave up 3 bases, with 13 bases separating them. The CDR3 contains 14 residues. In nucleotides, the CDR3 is TGCGCCAGCAGCCCAGACGGCGGCTACTATGGCTACACCTTC. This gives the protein CASSPDGGYYGYTF.

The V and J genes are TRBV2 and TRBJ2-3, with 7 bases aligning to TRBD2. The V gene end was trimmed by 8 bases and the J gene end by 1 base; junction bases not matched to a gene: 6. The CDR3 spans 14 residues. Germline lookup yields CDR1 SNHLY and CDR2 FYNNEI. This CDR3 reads CASALARGTDTQYF. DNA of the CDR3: TGTGCCAGCGCACTAGCGAGAGGCACAGATACGCAGTATTTT.

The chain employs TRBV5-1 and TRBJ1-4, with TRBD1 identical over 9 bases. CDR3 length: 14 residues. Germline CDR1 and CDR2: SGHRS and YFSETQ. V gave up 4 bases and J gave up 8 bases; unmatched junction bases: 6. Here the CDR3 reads CASSQTGGMEKLFF. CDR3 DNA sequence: TGCGCCAGCAGCCAGACAGGGGGAATGGAAAAACTGTTTTTT.

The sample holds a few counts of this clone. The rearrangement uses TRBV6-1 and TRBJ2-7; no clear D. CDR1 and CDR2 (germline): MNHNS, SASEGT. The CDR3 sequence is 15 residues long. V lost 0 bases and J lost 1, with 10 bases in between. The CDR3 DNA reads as TGTGCCAGCAGTGAAGCTCCCACAGAGTCCTACGAGCAGTACTTC. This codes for CASSEAPTESYEQYF.

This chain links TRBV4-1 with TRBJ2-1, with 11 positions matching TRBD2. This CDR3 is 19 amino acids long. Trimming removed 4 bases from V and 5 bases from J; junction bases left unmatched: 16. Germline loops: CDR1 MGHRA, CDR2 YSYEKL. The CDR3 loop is CASSPKVGLLAGANNEQFF. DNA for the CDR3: TGCGCCAGCAGCCCCAAGGTAGGGTTACTAGCGGGGGCCAACAATGAGCAGTTCTTC.

CDR3 bases: TGTGCCACCTCGGACAGGAAAGAGACCCAGTACTTC. As protein: CATSDRKETQYF. V is TRBV6-5 and J is TRBJ2-5; 7 nucleotides line up with TRBD1. The CDR3 has 12 amino acids. The germline gives CDR1 MNHEY, CDR2 SVGAGI. Losses at the gene ends were 10 bases for V and 3 bases for J; bases not matched to a gene: 5.

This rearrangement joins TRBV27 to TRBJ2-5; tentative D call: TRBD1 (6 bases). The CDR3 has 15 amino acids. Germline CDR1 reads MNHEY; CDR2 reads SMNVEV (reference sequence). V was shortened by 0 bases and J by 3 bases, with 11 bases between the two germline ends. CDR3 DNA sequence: TGTGCCAGCAGTTTATCAATCACAGGGAAAGAGACCCAGTACTTC. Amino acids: CASSLSITGKETQYF.

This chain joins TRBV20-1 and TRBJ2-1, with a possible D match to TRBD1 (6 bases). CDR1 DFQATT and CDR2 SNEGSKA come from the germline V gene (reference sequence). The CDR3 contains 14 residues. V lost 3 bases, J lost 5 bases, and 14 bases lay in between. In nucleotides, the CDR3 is TGCAGTGCTAGTGGACAGACCTGGGACAATGAGCAGTTCTTC. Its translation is CSASGQTWDNEQFF.

The CDR3 nucleotides are TGTGCCAGCAGAAAACTAGCTGCCTACAATGAGCAGTTCTTC. It specifies CASRKLAAYNEQFF. V usage is TRBV28 and J usage is TRBJ2-1; a weak D match, TRBD2 (6 bases). The germline gives CDR1 MDHEN, CDR2 SYDVKM. Trimming left V 6 bases short and J 2 bases short, with 11 bases between. This CDR3 is 14 amino acids long.

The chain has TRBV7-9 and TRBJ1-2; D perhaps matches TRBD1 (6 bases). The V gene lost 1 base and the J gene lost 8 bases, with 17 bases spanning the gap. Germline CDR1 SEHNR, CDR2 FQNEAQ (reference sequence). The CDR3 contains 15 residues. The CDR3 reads CASSLEARGGDGYTF. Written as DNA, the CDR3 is TGTGCCAGCAGCTTAGAAGCGCGAGGGGGGGACGGCTACACCTTC.

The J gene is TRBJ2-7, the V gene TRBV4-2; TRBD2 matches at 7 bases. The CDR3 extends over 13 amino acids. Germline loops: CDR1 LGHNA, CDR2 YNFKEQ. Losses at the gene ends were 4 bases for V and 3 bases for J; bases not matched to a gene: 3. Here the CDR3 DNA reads TGTGCCAGCAGCCGGGGGAGGGGCTACGAGCAGTACTTC. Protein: CASSRGRGYEQYF.

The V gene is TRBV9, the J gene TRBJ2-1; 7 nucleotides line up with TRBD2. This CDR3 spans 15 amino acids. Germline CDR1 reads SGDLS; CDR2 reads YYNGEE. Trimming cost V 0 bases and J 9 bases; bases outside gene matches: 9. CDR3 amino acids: CASSVAGRGDGEQFF. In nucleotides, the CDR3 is TGTGCCAGCAGCGTAGCGGGGAGGGGCGATGGTGAGCAGTTCTTC.

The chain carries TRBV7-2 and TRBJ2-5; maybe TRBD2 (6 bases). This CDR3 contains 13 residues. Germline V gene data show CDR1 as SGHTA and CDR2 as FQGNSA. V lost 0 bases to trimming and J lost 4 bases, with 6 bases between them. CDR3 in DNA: TGTGCCAGCAGCTTAGCGCGGGGAGAGACCCAGTACTTC. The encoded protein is CASSLARGETQYF.

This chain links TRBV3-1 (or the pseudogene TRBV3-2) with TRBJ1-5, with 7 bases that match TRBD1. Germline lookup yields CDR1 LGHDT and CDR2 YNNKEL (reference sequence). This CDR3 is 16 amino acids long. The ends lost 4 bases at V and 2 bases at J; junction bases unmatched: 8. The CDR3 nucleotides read TGTGCCAGCAGCCGTTCGACAGGGTGGGGCAATCAGCCCCAGCATTTT. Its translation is CASSRSTGWGNQPQHF.

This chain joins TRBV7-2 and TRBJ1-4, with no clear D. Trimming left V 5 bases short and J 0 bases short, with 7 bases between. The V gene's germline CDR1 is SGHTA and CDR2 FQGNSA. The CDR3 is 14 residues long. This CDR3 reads CASSPSATNEKLFF. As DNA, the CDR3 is TGTGCCAGCAGCCCCTCTGCAACTAATGAAAAACTGTTTTTT.

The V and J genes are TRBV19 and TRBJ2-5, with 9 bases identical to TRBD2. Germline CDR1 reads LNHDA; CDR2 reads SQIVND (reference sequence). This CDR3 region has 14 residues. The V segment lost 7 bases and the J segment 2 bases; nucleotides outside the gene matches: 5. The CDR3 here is CASNSGGPQETQYF. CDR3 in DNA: TGTGCCAGTAATAGCGGGGGACCGCAAGAGACCCAGTACTTC. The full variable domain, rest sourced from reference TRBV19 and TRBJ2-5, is DGGITQSPKYLFRKEGQNVTLSCEQNLNHDAMYWYRQDPGQGLRLIYYSQIVNDFQKGDIAEGYSVSREKKESFPLTVTSAQKNPTAFYLCASNSGGPQETQYFGPGTRLLVL.

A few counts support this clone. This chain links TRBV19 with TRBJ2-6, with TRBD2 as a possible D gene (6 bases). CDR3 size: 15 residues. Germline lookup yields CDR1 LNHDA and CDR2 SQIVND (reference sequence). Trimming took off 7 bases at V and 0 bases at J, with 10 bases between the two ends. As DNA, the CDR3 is TGTGCCAGTATTGGGGGGAGCTCTGGGGCCAACGTCCTGACTTTC. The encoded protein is CASIGGSSGANVLTF.